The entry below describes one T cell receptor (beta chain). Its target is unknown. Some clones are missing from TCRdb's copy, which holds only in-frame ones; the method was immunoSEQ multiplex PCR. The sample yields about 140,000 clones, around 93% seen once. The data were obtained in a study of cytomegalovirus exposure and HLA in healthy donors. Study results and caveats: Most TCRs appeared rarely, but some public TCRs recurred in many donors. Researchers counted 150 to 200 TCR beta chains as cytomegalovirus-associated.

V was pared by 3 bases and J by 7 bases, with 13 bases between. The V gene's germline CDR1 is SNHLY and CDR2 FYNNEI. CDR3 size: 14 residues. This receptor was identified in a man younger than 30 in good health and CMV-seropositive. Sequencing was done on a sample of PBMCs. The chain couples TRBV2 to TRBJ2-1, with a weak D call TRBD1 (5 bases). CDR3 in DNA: TGTGCCAGCAGTGATATCAGGGAACGGAATGAGCAGTTCTTC. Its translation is CASSDIRERNEQFF.